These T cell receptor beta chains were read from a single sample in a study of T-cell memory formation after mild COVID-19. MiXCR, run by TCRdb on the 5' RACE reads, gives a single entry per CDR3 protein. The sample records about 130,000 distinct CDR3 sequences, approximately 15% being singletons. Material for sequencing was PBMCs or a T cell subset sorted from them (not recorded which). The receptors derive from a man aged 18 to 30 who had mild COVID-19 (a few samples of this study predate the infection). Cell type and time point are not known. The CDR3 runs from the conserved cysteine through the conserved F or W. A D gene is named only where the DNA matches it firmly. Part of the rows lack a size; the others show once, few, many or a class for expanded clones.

CDR3 protein: CASSQRGGLEETQYF
CDR3 DNA: TGTGCCAGCAGTCAGAGGGGGGGCCTGGAGGAGACCCAGTACTTC
clone size: NA
D gene: NA
J gene: TRBJ2-5
V gene: TRBV28

CDR3 protein: CASSQRQGTPDTQYF
CDR3 DNA: TGTGCCAGCAGTCAACGCCAGGGGACCCCAGATACGCAGTATTTT
clone size: few
D gene: NA
J gene: TRBJ2-3
V gene: TRBV6-2/TRBV6-3

CDR3 protein: CASSSGTATETQYF
CDR3 DNA: TGCGCCAGCAGCTCGGGGACAGCAACAGAGACCCAGTACTTC
clone size: NA
D gene: TRBD1
J gene: TRBJ2-5
V gene: TRBV5-1

CDR3 protein: CASFLRGRTEAFF
CDR3 DNA: TGTGCCAGCTTCCTTCGGGGGAGAACTGAAGCTTTCTTT
clone size: NA
D gene: NA
J gene: TRBJ1-1
V gene: TRBV6-5

CDR3 protein: CASSLTGRPYNEQFF
CDR3 DNA: TGTGCCAGCAGCCTGACAGGGAGACCCTACAATGAGCAGTTCTTC
clone size: NA
D gene: TRBD1
J gene: TRBJ2-1
V gene: TRBV6-5

CDR3 protein: CASSLDSGVVAFF
CDR3 DNA: TGTGCCAGCAGCTTGGATTCGGGTGTTGTAGCTTTCTTT
clone size: few
D gene: NA
J gene: TRBJ1-1
V gene: TRBV7-2

CDR3 protein: CSARTPGANVLTF
CDR3 DNA: TGCAGTGCCAGGACCCCTGGGGCCAACGTCCTGACTTTC
clone size: few
D gene: NA
J gene: TRBJ2-6
V gene: TRBV20-1

CDR3 protein: CSARPLAGGVVTGELFF
CDR3 DNA: TGCAGTGCTAGACCACTAGCGGGGGGGGTGGTCACCGGGGAGCTGTTTTTT
clone size: few
D gene: TRBD2
J gene: TRBJ2-2
V gene: TRBV20-1

CDR3 protein: CASSEALAELSYEQYF
CDR3 DNA: TGCGCCAGCAGTGAGGCCCTAGCGGAACTGTCCTACGAGCAGTACTTC
clone size: many
D gene: TRBD2
J gene: TRBJ2-7
V gene: TRBV10-2

CDR3 protein: CASTRQDYGYTF
CDR3 DNA: TGTGCCAGCACCAGACAGGACTATGGCTACACCTTC
clone size: NA
D gene: NA
J gene: TRBJ1-2
V gene: TRBV6-2/TRBV6-3

CDR3 protein: CASSPRTETQYF
CDR3 DNA: TGTGCCAGCAGTCCTAGAACGGAGACCCAGTACTTC
clone size: few
D gene: NA
J gene: TRBJ2-5
V gene: TRBV2

CDR3 protein: CASSYQGASNEQYF
CDR3 DNA: TGTGCCAGCAGCTACCAGGGGGCGTCAAACGAGCAGTACTTC
clone size: NA
D gene: TRBD1
J gene: TRBJ2-7
V gene: TRBV7-2

CDR3 protein: CASSVAPNTGELFF
CDR3 DNA: TGTGCCAGCAGCGTAGCACCGAACACCGGGGAGCTGTTTTTT
clone size: NA
D gene: NA
J gene: TRBJ2-2
V gene: TRBV9

CDR3 protein: CSARGLASTDTQYF
CDR3 DNA: TGCAGTGCTAGAGGACTTGCGAGCACAGATACGCAGTATTTT
clone size: many
D gene: NA
J gene: TRBJ2-3
V gene: TRBV20-1

CDR3 protein: CASSLSGGPPGELFF
CDR3 DNA: TGTGCCAGCAGCTTATCAGGGGGACCTCCCGGGGAGCTGTTTTTT
clone size: NA
D gene: TRBD1
J gene: TRBJ2-2
V gene: TRBV7-6

CDR3 protein: CASSVRTENTGELFF
CDR3 DNA: TGTGCCAGCAGCGTGCGGACGGAGAACACCGGGGAGCTGTTTTTT
clone size: NA
D gene: NA
J gene: TRBJ2-2
V gene: TRBV9

CDR3 protein: CASSEGPLGEGGYTF
CDR3 DNA: TGTGCCAGCAGCGAGGGACCCCTGGGAGAGGGTGGCTACACCTTC
clone size: NA
D gene: NA
J gene: TRBJ1-2
V gene: TRBV7-3

CDR3 protein: CSVDRLAGQSTDTQYF
CDR3 DNA: TGCAGCGTTGATCGGCTAGCGGGGCAGAGCACAGATACGCAGTATTTT
clone size: few
D gene: TRBD2
J gene: TRBJ2-3
V gene: TRBV29-1

CDR3 protein: CASSLRTRSQETQYF
CDR3 DNA: TGCGCCAGCAGCCTCCGGACCCGTAGTCAAGAGACCCAGTACTTC
clone size: NA
D gene: NA
J gene: TRBJ2-5
V gene: TRBV5-1

CDR3 protein: CASSFRVNTEAFF
CDR3 DNA: TGCGCCAGCAGCTTTAGGGTGAACACTGAAGCTTTCTTT
clone size: few
D gene: NA
J gene: TRBJ1-1
V gene: TRBV5-1

CDR3 protein: CASSPGLRGMETQYF
CDR3 DNA: TGTGCCAGCTCCCCGGGGCTAAGGGGCATGGAGACCCAGTACTTC
clone size: few
D gene: NA
J gene: TRBJ2-5
V gene: TRBV18

CDR3 protein: CASSPTSGIQETQYF
CDR3 DNA: TGTGCCAGCAGCCCGACTAGCGGCATCCAAGAGACCCAGTACTTC
clone size: NA
D gene: TRBD2
J gene: TRBJ2-5
V gene: TRBV7-2

CDR3 protein: CASSYSGTLQETQYF
CDR3 DNA: TGTGCCAGCAGTTACTCCGGGACACTCCAGGAGACCCAGTACTTC
clone size: NA
D gene: NA
J gene: TRBJ2-5
V gene: TRBV6-5

CDR3 protein: CASSSEGPGVPGNEQFF
CDR3 DNA: TGCGCCAGCAGCTCCGAGGGACCGGGGGTCCCAGGGAATGAGCAGTTCTTC
clone size: NA
D gene: NA
J gene: TRBJ2-1
V gene: TRBV5-1

CDR3 protein: CASSRTGLETQYF
CDR3 DNA: TGTGCCAGCAGCCGGACGGGGCTGGAGACCCAGTACTTC
clone size: NA
D gene: NA
J gene: TRBJ2-5
V gene: TRBV7-9

CDR3 protein: CASSLFSPSTGAFRSPLHF
CDR3 DNA: TGTGCCAGCAGTTTATTTTCCCCATCCACAGGGGCGTTTAGGTCACCCCTCCACTTT
clone size: NA
D gene: TRBD1
J gene: TRBJ1-6
V gene: TRBV28

CDR3 protein: CASSLGQGKYNEQFF
CDR3 DNA: TGTGCCAGCTCGCTCGGACAAGGAAAGTACAATGAGCAGTTCTTC
clone size: NA
D gene: NA
J gene: TRBJ2-1
V gene: TRBV18

CDR3 protein: CSATASGAGSDTQYF
CDR3 DNA: TGCAGTGCTACCGCCTCGGGGGCCGGATCAGATACGCAGTATTTT
clone size: many
D gene: NA
J gene: TRBJ2-3
V gene: TRBV20-1

CDR3 protein: CASGTSGGAGETQYF
CDR3 DNA: TGTGCCAGCGGGACTAGCGGGGGGGCCGGTGAGACCCAGTACTTC
clone size: few
D gene: TRBD2
J gene: TRBJ2-5
V gene: TRBV28

CDR3 protein: CSVEDVHRGQETQYF
CDR3 DNA: TGCAGCGTTGAAGATGTCCACAGGGGACAAGAGACCCAGTACTTC
clone size: NA
D gene: TRBD1
J gene: TRBJ2-5
V gene: TRBV29-1

CDR3 protein: CASSFKQGATDTQYF
CDR3 DNA: TGCGCCAGCAGCTTCAAACAGGGGGCCACAGATACGCAGTATTTT
clone size: many
D gene: TRBD1
J gene: TRBJ2-3
V gene: TRBV5-1

CDR3 protein: CASSKTGGQETQYF
CDR3 DNA: TGTGCCAGTAGTAAAACAGGGGGGCAAGAGACCCAGTACTTC
clone size: few
D gene: TRBD1
J gene: TRBJ2-5
V gene: TRBV19

CDR3 protein: CASTGTGNPILYNEQFF
CDR3 DNA: TGTGCCAGTACCGGGACAGGGAATCCCATCCTCTACAATGAGCAGTTCTTC
clone size: NA
D gene: TRBD1
J gene: TRBJ2-1
V gene: TRBV7-9

CDR3 protein: CASSRRNSPLHF
CDR3 DNA: TGTGCCAGCAGTCGACGAAATTCACCCCTCCACTTT
clone size: NA
D gene: NA
J gene: TRBJ1-6
V gene: TRBV5-6

CDR3 protein: CASSPRGDETQYF
CDR3 DNA: TGTGCCAGCTCACCACGGGGCGACGAGACCCAGTACTTC
clone size: few
D gene: NA
J gene: TRBJ2-5
V gene: TRBV18

CDR3 protein: CAISSRGSYTEAFF
CDR3 DNA: TGTGCCATCAGTAGCAGGGGATCCTACACTGAAGCTTTCTTT
clone size: few
D gene: NA
J gene: TRBJ1-1
V gene: TRBV10-3

CDR3 protein: CATSVQRVDTQYF
CDR3 DNA: TGTGCCACCAGCGTGCAGAGGGTAGATACGCAGTATTTT
clone size: few
D gene: NA
J gene: TRBJ2-3
V gene: TRBV15

CDR3 protein: CASSQAGILWGSSDEKLFF
CDR3 DNA: TGTGCCAGCAGCCAAGCGGGGATTCTATGGGGCAGCAGCGATGAAAAACTGTTTTTT
clone size: NA
D gene: NA
J gene: TRBJ1-4
V gene: TRBV3-1

CDR3 protein: CASSPGGAGSHNEQFF
CDR3 DNA: TGCGCCAGCAGCCCGGGTGGGGCGGGGTCCCACAATGAGCAGTTCTTC
clone size: few
D gene: NA
J gene: TRBJ2-1
V gene: TRBV5-1

CDR3 protein: CASIRRGGHEQFF
CDR3 DNA: TGTGCCAGCATTCGGCGGGGGGGCCATGAGCAGTTCTTC
clone size: NA
D gene: TRBD2
J gene: TRBJ2-1
V gene: TRBV6-2/TRBV6-3

CDR3 protein: CASSVVGTSGFSYNEQFF
CDR3 DNA: TGTGCCAGCAGCGTAGTGGGTACTAGCGGCTTCTCCTACAATGAGCAGTTCTTC
clone size: few
D gene: TRBD2
J gene: TRBJ2-1
V gene: TRBV9

CDR3 protein: CAWKYAGMETQYF
CDR3 DNA: TGTGCCTGGAAATATGCAGGGATGGAGACCCAGTACTTC
clone size: NA
D gene: NA
J gene: TRBJ2-5
V gene: TRBV30

CDR3 protein: CASTEPGQGEVYGYTF
CDR3 DNA: TGTGCCAGCACCGAGCCGGGACAGGGTGAGGTATATGGCTACACCTTC
clone size: NA
D gene: TRBD1
J gene: TRBJ1-2
V gene: TRBV5-6

CDR3 protein: CASSGGVLSDTQYF
CDR3 DNA: TGTGCCAGCAGTGGGGGGGTACTATCAGATACGCAGTATTTT
clone size: NA
D gene: TRBD2
J gene: TRBJ2-3
V gene: TRBV6-2/TRBV6-3

CDR3 protein: CASSQESSVLAKNIQYF
CDR3 DNA: TGCGCCAGCAGCCAAGAGTCTTCGGTTCTAGCCAAAAACATTCAGTACTTC
clone size: NA
D gene: NA
J gene: TRBJ2-4
V gene: TRBV4-3

CDR3 protein: CASTGQADQPQHF
CDR3 DNA: TGTGCCAGCACTGGACAGGCTGATCAGCCCCAGCATTTT
clone size: NA
D gene: TRBD1
J gene: TRBJ1-5
V gene: TRBV2